This T cell receptor (beta chain) appears in the sequencing data of a study of STAT5B mutations in CD4+ large granular lymphocyte leukemia. Germline CDR1 reads MDHEN; CDR2 reads SYDVKM. This CDR3 comprises 15 residues. Trimming pared 3 bases from V and 1 base from J, leaving 9 bases between. Data came from immunoSEQ multiplex PCR; TCRdb stores just in-frame clones and leaves some out. The profile shows some 21,000 clones, over 70% of them singletons. Turning to this clone: The target antigen is unknown.

Whole-study findings and limits: TRBV06-family usage was enriched in top patient clones (8/27) versus controls (2/35).

Sequenced sample: CD4+ T cells from blood buffy coats. The clonotype was recovered from a human donor in good health. The genes are TRBV28 and TRBJ2-2; D is perhaps TRBD2 (6 bases). The CDR3 coding sequence is TGTGCCAGCAGTTTCTTGCGGGGGAACACCGGGGAGCTGTTTTTT. It translates to CASSFLRGNTGELFF.